Presented here are 29 T cell receptor beta chains from one specimen sequenced in a study of cytomegalovirus exposure and HLA in healthy donors. Assay: immunoSEQ multiplex PCR; the TCRdb copy retains only in-frame clones and omits some. The table records some 170,000 clones, around nine tenths of them present only once. The sequenced material came from PBMCs. These receptors were taken from a woman aged 25 to 39 in good health and CMV-seronegative.

The rearrangement uses TRBV30 and TRBJ1-5; no reliable D call. Trimming took 0 bases from V and 6 from J, leaving 12 bases between them. The CDR3 is made up of 14 amino acids. Germline V CDR1 and CDR2: GTSNPN, SVGIG (reference sequence). Written as DNA, the CDR3 is TGTGCCTGGAGTGTACATCTAGCGCGTCAGCCCCAGCATTTT. Translation: CAWSVHLARQPQHF. The full variable domain, its missing parts supplied by reference TRBV30 and TRBJ1-5, is SQTIHQWPATLVQPVGSPLSLECTVEGTSNPNLYWYRQAAGRGLQLLFYSVGIGQISSEVPQNLSASRPQDRQFILSSKKLLLSDSGFYLCAWSVHLARQPQHFGDGTRLSIL.

J is TRBJ1-1 and V is TRBV6-1; TRBD1 matches 7 bases. CDR1 is MNHNS, CDR2 SASEGT, per germline. Germline trimming cut 1 base from V and 4 bases from J; bases unmatched to any gene: 6. The CDR3 runs 15 residues. The CDR3 is CASSEEEGAGTEAFF. CDR3 bases: TGTGCCAGCAGTGAAGAGGAGGGGGCCGGCACTGAAGCTTTCTTT.

This clone showed up just a few times. The CDR3 DNA reads TGCAGCGTTGACGGCGGCAGGGGCACTGAAGCTTTCTTT. This gives the protein CSVDGGRGTEAFF. The V call is TRBV29-1, the J call TRBJ1-1; maybe TRBD1 (6 bases). V was clipped by 3 bases and J by 4 bases, with 12 bases between them. Germline CDR1 and CDR2: SQVTM and ANQGSEA. The CDR3 spans 13 residues.

This chain uses TRBV5-1 with TRBJ2-1; D unclear. CDR3 size: 12 residues. Deletions cut 1 base from V and 8 bases from J, with 7 bases between. The germline V gene encodes CDR1 SGHRS and CDR2 YFSETQ. In DNA, the CDR3 is TGCGCCAGCAGCTTGTTGGCCTATGAGCAGTTCTTC. Its protein is CASSLLAYEQFF.

The chain carries TRBV10-3 and TRBJ2-1, with a tentative D call TRBD1 (7 bases). CDR1 ENHRY and CDR2 SYGVKD come from the germline V gene. CDR3 size: 17 residues. Between the trimmed V and J ends, which lost 3 bases and 4 bases, there was a span of 19 bases. The CDR3 nucleotides read TGTGCCATCAGTGAACGTTCAGGGGGTCTAGCGTACAATGAGCAGTTCTTC. Its protein is CAISERSGGLAYNEQFF.

This rearrangement joins TRBV7-8 to TRBJ1-4; the D is unclear. Germline lookup yields CDR1 SGHVS and CDR2 FQNEAQ. The CDR3 extends over 15 amino acids. V was cut by 5 bases and J by 7 bases, with 17 bases left in between. CDR3 sequence reads: CASSNQEAEGEKLFF. The CDR3 nucleotides are TGTGCCAGCAGCAATCAAGAGGCCGAGGGTGAAAAACTGTTTTTT.

The chain carries TRBV2 and TRBJ2-7; 7 bases align to TRBD1. This CDR3 has 14 amino acids. J lost 6 bases, V lost 6 bases, and 11 bases had no gene match. In germline, CDR1 is SNHLY, CDR2 FYNNEI. The CDR3 loop reads CASSLGQAGGEQYF. The CDR3 coding sequence is TGTGCCAGCAGCCTAGGACAGGCGGGTGGCGAGCAGTACTTC.

This chain uses TRBV27 with TRBJ1-6; possibly TRBD1 for D (6 bases). Trimming shortened V by 8 bases and J by 10 bases, and 27 bases separated the two germline ends. The CDR3 is made up of 17 amino acids. CDR1 is MNHEY, CDR2 SMNVEV, per germline (reference sequence). This CDR3 is CASHPRAGAGSSSPLHF. Here the CDR3 DNA reads TGTGCCAGCCATCCTCGGGCGGGGGCAGGGTCTTCCTCACCCCTCCACTTT.

In this sample, this clone turned up a few times. V gene TRBV7-2 combines with J gene TRBJ2-5, with TRBD1 matching 8 bases. V was pared by 4 bases and J by 10 bases, with 8 bases of the junction left unmatched. This CDR3 comprises 13 residues. Germline V gene lookup returns CDR1 SGHTA and CDR2 FQGNSA. CDR3 amino acids: CASSSPPGGLQYF. The CDR3 DNA reads TGTGCCAGCAGCTCACCCCCAGGGGGCCTCCAGTACTTC.

CDR3 sequence: CASSEWQGLGNQPQHF. The DNA for the CDR3 is TGCGCCAGCAGTGAGTGGCAGGGCCTCGGCAATCAGCCCCAGCATTTT. The rearrangement uses TRBV10-2 and TRBJ1-5, with a weak D call TRBD1 (5 bases). V lost 1 base to trimming and J lost 2 bases, with 12 bases between them. This CDR3 is built from 16 residues. Per germline, CDR1 WSHSY and CDR2 SAAADI.

The rearrangement links TRBV5-6 to TRBJ2-1; 8 nucleotides align to TRBD2. Germline V CDR1 and CDR2: SGHDT, YYEEEE. With V trimmed by 0 bases and J by 4 bases, 6 bases remained unmatched. The CDR3 spans 16 residues. CDR3 residues: CASSLAASGGYNEQFF. The CDR3 DNA sequence: TGTGCCAGCAGCTTGGCCGCCAGCGGGGGATACAATGAGCAGTTCTTC.

The rearrangement joins TRBV29-1 to TRBJ1-1; no clear D. This CDR3 contains 14 residues. Germline V lookup: CDR1 SQVTM, CDR2 ANQGSEA. Trimming took 0 bases from V and 0 from J, leaving 8 bases between them. The CDR3 spells CSVEDSGMNTEAFF. The CDR3 coding sequence is TGCAGCGTTGAAGATTCAGGAATGAACACTGAAGCTTTCTTT.

V and J are TRBV27 and TRBJ2-7; no clear D gene. V gave up 3 bases and J gave up 1 base, with 7 bases separating them. CDR1 and CDR2 from the germline V gene are MNHEY and SMNVEV (reference sequence). This CDR3 spans 13 amino acids. CDR3 in amino acids: CASSLGTSYEQYF. In nucleotides, the CDR3 is TGTGCCAGCAGTTTGGGCACATCCTACGAGCAGTACTTC.

This chain joins TRBV11-2 and TRBJ1-6, with unresolved D. Per the germline V gene, CDR1 is SGHAT and CDR2 is FQNNGV. Trimming took off 6 bases at V and 0 bases at J, with 12 bases between the two ends. The CDR3 covers 16 residues. The DNA for the CDR3 is TGTGCCAGCAGACGAGCGGGGAGCTCCTATAATTCACCCCTCCACTTT. As protein: CASRRAGSSYNSPLHF.

The V call is TRBV19, the J call TRBJ1-2, with 10 bases fitting TRBD1. The J segment lost 4 bases and the V segment lost 6 bases, leaving 2 bases of the junction unmatched. The CDR3 runs to 13 residues. Germline-derived CDR1 and CDR2 are LNHDA and SQIVND (reference sequence). CDR3 protein: CASRTGGVYGYTF. The CDR3, as DNA: TGTGCCAGTAGGACAGGGGGCGTCTATGGCTACACCTTC.

This sequence joins TRBV13 and TRBJ1-1, with a possible D match to TRBD1 (6 bases). Germline V lookup: CDR1 PRHDT, CDR2 FYEKMQ (reference sequence). The length of the CDR3 is 14 residues. The V end lost 5 bases, the J end lost 7 bases, and 17 bases lay between the germline ends. The CDR3 reads CASSPPGGANEAFF. The CDR3, as DNA: TGTGCCAGCAGCCCGCCGGGGGGGGCAAATGAAGCTTTCTTT.

The chain is built from TRBV9 and TRBJ2-3, with a weak D call TRBD2 (6 bases). Germline V gene sequence: CDR1 SGDLS, CDR2 YYNGEE. The CDR3 length is 15 residues. Deletions cut 0 bases from V and 1 base from J, with 9 bases between. In DNA form, the CDR3 reads TGTGCCAGCAGCGTAGGCGGGATCCGCACAGATACGCAGTATTTT. The encoded protein is CASSVGGIRTDTQYF.

This rearrangement joins TRBV2 to TRBJ2-6; D remains ambiguous. This CDR3 contains 14 residues. Trimming stripped 5 bases from V and 0 bases from J, with 5 bases between. Germline V lookup: CDR1 SNHLY, CDR2 FYNNEI. The CDR3 DNA sequence: TGTGCCAGCAGTTATCGCTCTGGGGCCAACGTCCTGACTTTC. It translates to CASSYRSGANVLTF.

The chain has TRBV7-8 and TRBJ1-5; D gene uncertain. V was shortened by 7 bases and J by 0 bases, with 19 bases between the two germline ends. CDR3 length equals 17 residues. Looked up from germline, CDR1 is SGHVS and CDR2 is FQNEAQ. The CDR3 DNA reads TGTGCCAGCACCCCCAGCGGGCTCCGAGGTAGCAATCAGCCCCAGCATTTT. Its protein product is CASTPSGLRGSNQPQHF.

The V gene is TRBV10-3, the J gene TRBJ1-5; 9 bases map to TRBD1. CDR1 is ENHRY, CDR2 SYGVKD, per germline. This CDR3 contains 16 residues. The J segment lost 2 bases and the V segment lost 4 bases, leaving 6 bases of the junction unmatched. The CDR3: CAISATGGGGNQPQHF. DNA of the CDR3: TGTGCCATCAGTGCTACAGGGGGCGGCGGCAATCAGCCCCAGCATTTT.

The count of this clone is one. The V gene is TRBV7-8, the J gene TRBJ1-3; D is unclear. CDR1 SGHVS and CDR2 FQNEAQ come from the germline V gene. The CDR3 has 16 amino acids. V dropped 3 bases and J dropped 0 bases, with 12 bases sitting between them. CDR3 residues: CASSFLTQHSGNTIYF. DNA of the CDR3: TGTGCCAGCAGCTTTTTGACACAACACTCTGGAAACACCATATATTTT.

The chain joins TRBV7-2 to TRBJ2-1, with 14 bases that match TRBD2. The germline gives CDR1 SGHTA, CDR2 FQGNSA. Trimming took 3 bases from V and 10 from J; bases not matched to a gene: 2. CDR3 length equals 14 residues. CDR3 sequence reads: CASSLTSGGAEQFF. The CDR3 DNA reads as TGTGCCAGCAGCTTGACTAGCGGGGGGGCCGAGCAGTTCTTC.

V usage is TRBV6-5 and J usage is TRBJ1-2, with a tentative D call TRBD1 (6 bases). This CDR3 has 14 amino acids. V was pared by 2 bases and J by 4 bases, with 11 bases between. Per the germline V gene, CDR1 is MNHEY and CDR2 is SVGAGI. The CDR3 nucleotides read TGTGCCAGCAGTTACAACAGGGTCCCCTATGGCTACACCTTC. Protein product: CASSYNRVPYGYTF.

J is TRBJ2-5 and V is TRBV12-5, with D uncertain. CDR3 length: 11 residues. Germline values: CDR1 LGHNT, CDR2 FRNRAP. V lost 2 bases to trimming and J lost 5 bases, with 3 bases between them. The chain's CDR3 is CASGLRETQYF. CDR3 nucleotide sequence: TGTGCTAGTGGTTTGCGGGAGACCCAGTACTTC.

This clone was counted ten times or more. At one of its ends the junction is not consistent with the germline gene, which may arise from a read error. The chain couples TRBV7-7 to TRBJ2-1; the D is unclear. This CDR3 spans 14 amino acids. The germline V gene has CDR1 SSHAT and CDR2 FNYEAQ (reference sequence). CDR3 coding DNA: TGTGCTAGCAGCTTAGTTCTAACAGCCGGTGAGCAGTTCTTC. It is translated as CASSLVLTAGEQFF.

The rearrangement uses TRBV5-8 and TRBJ1-6; the D is unclear. Trimming took 1 base from V and 0 from J, leaving 8 bases between them. Germline values: CDR1 SGHTS, CDR2 YDEGEE. The CDR3 is 16 amino acids. The CDR3 is CASSLRGSSYNSPLHF. In DNA, the CDR3 is TGTGCCAGCAGCTTGAGAGGAAGCTCCTATAATTCACCCCTCCACTTT.

The chain is built from TRBV27 and TRBJ1-1, with unresolved D. The V end lost 6 bases, the J end lost 0 bases, and 8 bases lay between the germline ends. Germline V lookup: CDR1 MNHEY, CDR2 SMNVEV (reference sequence). This CDR3 contains 13 residues. The CDR3 nucleotides are TGTGCCAGCAGAATTAACATGAACACTGAAGCTTTCTTT. Translation: CASRINMNTEAFF.

This clone occurred once. The J gene is TRBJ1-5, the V gene TRBV7-8, with D perhaps matching TRBD1 (6 bases). The CDR3 covers 15 residues. CDR1 is SGHVS and CDR2 is FQNEAQ in the germline V gene. Trimming left V 1 base short and J 1 base short, with 8 bases between. The CDR3 sequence is CASSLGRGSNQPQHF. In DNA, the CDR3 is TGTGCCAGCAGCTTAGGTAGGGGGAGCAATCAGCCCCAGCATTTT.

This clone was seen once. V and J are TRBV7-2 and TRBJ1-1; 8 bases are a match to TRBD1. This CDR3 region has 15 residues. V trimming: 5 bases; J trimming: 1 base; junction bases outside the gene matches: 6. From germline, CDR1 is SGHTA and CDR2 FQGNSA. CDR3 sequence reads: CASSRTGNRNTEAFF. The CDR3 coding sequence is TGTGCCAGCAGCCGGACAGGGAACAGGAACACTGAAGCTTTCTTT. Filled out from reference TRBV7-2 and TRBJ1-1, the complete variable domain reads GAGVSQSPSNKVTEKGKDVELRCDPISGHTALYWYRQSLGQGLEFLIYFQGNSAPDKSGLPSDRFSAERTGGSVSTLTIQRTQQEDSAVYLCASSRTGNRNTEAFFGQGTRLTVV.